Below, 30 T cell receptor beta chains from the same sample are listed, as sequenced in a study of T cell repertoires in cytomegalovirus infection. TCRdb re-called the reads with MiXCR, one entry per CDR3 protein. The sample contains roughly 280,000 distinct CDR3 sequences, approximately 14% of which appear only once. The sample consisted of PBMCs. These receptors were taken from a human donor in good health (CMV status not recorded). Some clones in this sample may be carry-over from other donors' samples.

The V and J genes are TRBV6-2 or TRBV6-3 and TRBJ2-7; D is undetermined. The germline V gene encodes CDR1 MNHEY and CDR2 SVGEGT. The CDR3 loop spans 15 amino acids. Trimming cost V 4 bases and J 7 bases, with 20 bases left between them. In DNA form, the CDR3 reads TGTGCCAGCAGTTCGAACGTCCATTCTCCTCGGGAGCAGTACTTC. Translating it yields CASSSNVHSPREQYF.

The chain joins TRBV2 to TRBJ2-4; the D gene is possibly TRBD2 (7 bases). The germline V gene has CDR1 SNHLY and CDR2 FYNNEI. The CDR3 consists of 13 residues. V was clipped by 7 bases and J by 7 bases, with 14 bases between them. The DNA for the CDR3 is TGTGCCAGCAAAGAACAGGGAGGGAACATTCAGTACTTC. This gives the protein CASKEQGGNIQYF.

The chain is built from TRBV3-1 and TRBJ2-1, with 8 bases matching TRBD2. CDR1 and CDR2 from the germline V gene are LGHDT and YNNKEL (reference sequence). The CDR3 loop spans 17 amino acids. J gave up 4 bases and V 4 bases, and 12 bases lay outside the gene matches. In DNA form, the CDR3 reads TGTGCCAGCAGCCGGAGTAGCGGGAATACCTTATACAATGAGCAGTTCTTC. It yields the protein CASSRSSGNTLYNEQFF.

Only a few counts were recorded for this clonotype. This chain connects TRBV19 to TRBJ1-2; D might be TRBD1 (5 bases). V dropped 11 bases and J dropped 8 bases, with 30 bases sitting between them. Germline V gives CDR1 LNHDA, CDR2 SQIVND (reference sequence). The CDR3 totals 16 residues. The CDR3 here is CALGKTAIRSRDGYTF. For the CDR3, the DNA is TGTGCCCTAGGGAAGACAGCGATACGCTCAAGGGACGGCTACACCTTC.

This chain uses TRBV18 with TRBJ2-1; D gene uncertain. CDR1 is KGHSH and CDR2 is LQKENI in the germline V gene. This CDR3 is built from 13 residues. Trimming took 4 bases from V and 5 from J, leaving 9 bases between them. CDR3 coding DNA: TGTGCCAGCTCACGGGGTAGGAACAATGAGCAGTTCTTC. Translating it yields CASSRGRNNEQFF.

This clonotype has just a few counts. The chain uses TRBV11-3 and TRBJ1-1; tentative D call: TRBD1 (5 bases). Germline values: CDR1 SGHNT, CDR2 YENEEA. The CDR3 has 15 amino acids. V lost 4 bases and J lost 1, with 13 bases in between. DNA for the CDR3: TGTGCCAGCAGCTCTGACGACAGCCGGAACACTGAAGCTTTCTTT. Amino acid sequence: CASSSDDSRNTEAFF.

This rearrangement joins TRBV20-1 to TRBJ2-4, with TRBD1 as a possible D gene (6 bases). CDR1 is DFQATT and CDR2 is SNEGSKA in the germline V gene (reference sequence). This CDR3 has 15 amino acids. V lost 5 bases and J lost 1, with 15 bases in between. As DNA, the CDR3 is TGCAGTGCTCTAGACAGGATCGGGGCCAAAAACATTCAGTACTTC. It is translated as CSALDRIGAKNIQYF.

This clonotype was counted ten times or more. This chain links TRBV7-9 with TRBJ1-1; 7 bases line up with TRBD1. V dropped 5 bases and J dropped 0; count of bases not matched to a gene: 6. The CDR3 is 15 amino acids. Germline-derived CDR1 and CDR2 are SEHNR and FQNEAQ (reference sequence). The chain's CDR3 is CASSLLQGMNTEAFF. In DNA, the CDR3 is TGTGCCAGCAGCCTTTTACAGGGGATGAACACTGAAGCTTTCTTT.

Comments on this clonotype: At one end the junction does not follow the germline gene, possibly because of a read error. The chain is built from TRBV7-9 and TRBJ2-7, with TRBD2 identical over 8 bases. Per germline, CDR1 SEHNR and CDR2 FQNEAQ (reference sequence). The CDR3 is 16 amino acids. Written as DNA, the CDR3 is TGTGCCAGCACCATCTCCCCGGTCAGCGGGAGCGGAGCGGCGGACTTC. Amino acids: CASTISPVSGSGAADF.

V is TRBV6-2 or TRBV6-3 and J is TRBJ2-1; D call uncertain. CDR3 length: 12 amino acids. Trimming removed 0 bases from V and 6 bases from J, with 3 bases in between. Looked up from germline, CDR1 is MNHEY and CDR2 is SVGEGT. The CDR3, as DNA: TGTGCCAGCAGTTACTCTAGCAATGAGCAGTTCTTC. Translated: CASSYSSNEQFF.

This clonotype was seen a few times. This chain uses TRBV18 with TRBJ2-7; tentative D call: TRBD2 (6 bases). The germline V and J ends were trimmed by 2 bases and 0 bases, with 11 bases remaining between them. The CDR3 sequence is 15 residues long. CDR1 KGHSH and CDR2 LQKENI come from the germline V gene. Here the CDR3 reads CASSPVGRPSYEQYF. The CDR3 DNA reads TGTGCCAGCTCACCAGTGGGGAGGCCCTCCTACGAGCAGTACTTC.

This clonotype was detected ten times or more. One junction end does not reproduce the germline sequence, and a read error may be involved. The chain links TRBV7-2 to TRBJ1-6, with a weak D call TRBD1 (5 bases). Germline CDR1 reads SGHTA; CDR2 reads FQGNSA. The CDR3 extends over 15 amino acids. Here the CDR3 reads CASSLAGRSNSPLHF. The DNA for the CDR3 is TGTGCCAGCAGCCTAGCGGGACGGTCAAATTCACCCCTCCACTTT.

The CDR3 DNA follows: TGCGCCAGCAGCTCCCGCGGGCAGGGGGATGAGCAGTTCTTC. It yields the protein CASSSRGQGDEQFF. The chain links TRBV5-1 to TRBJ2-1; 7 bases map to TRBD1. The CDR3 sequence is 14 residues long. Germline CDR1 and CDR2: SGHRS and YFSETQ. V was clipped by 3 bases and J by 8 bases; unmatched bases: 8. The full variable domain, completed using reference TRBV5-1 and TRBJ2-1, is KAGVTQTPRYLIKTRGQQVTLSCSPISGHRSVSWYQQTPGQGLQFLFEYFSETQRNKGNFPGRFSGRQFSNSRSEMNVSTLELGDSALYLCASSSRGQGDEQFFGPGTRLTVL.

This clonotype was counted many times. The chain is built from TRBV29-1 and TRBJ2-1; 8 nucleotides align to TRBD2. The CDR3 totals 17 residues. With 4 bases clipped from V and 4 bases from J, the junction kept 15 bases outside the gene matches. Germline CDR1 is SQVTM and CDR2 is ANQGSEA. The CDR3 region has the DNA TGCAGCGTTGTGGGGGGGGTCGGGAGGGTTGCGTACAATGAGCAGTTCTTC. As protein: CSVVGGVGRVAYNEQFF.

This clonotype was found many times. The rearrangement joins TRBV7-2 to TRBJ1-5; D gene unclear. Germline lookup yields CDR1 SGHTA and CDR2 FQGNSA. V shed 1 base and J shed 4 bases, with 2 bases lying between them. The CDR3 consists of 12 residues. The CDR3 DNA reads as TGTGCCAGCAGCTTAGAGAATCAGCCCCAGCATTTT. Protein product: CASSLENQPQHF. Based on the CDR3 plus reference TRBV7-2 and TRBJ1-5, the full variable domain is GAGVSQSPSNKVTEKGKDVELRCDPISGHTALYWYRQSLGQGLEFLIYFQGNSAPDKSGLPSDRFSAERTGGSVSTLTIQRTQQEDSAVYLCASSLENQPQHFGDGTRLSIL.

This clonotype was recorded at least ten times. The chain is built from TRBV7-6 and TRBJ2-1; TRBD2 aligns across 7 bases. The CDR3 consists of 14 residues. The J segment lost 6 bases and the V segment lost 4 bases, leaving 6 bases of the junction unmatched. Germline assignment: CDR1 SGHVS and CDR2 FNYEAQ. The CDR3 DNA sequence: TGTGCCAGCAGCTCCGGGGGAGGGCGCAATGAGCAGTTCTTC. Amino acid sequence: CASSSGGGRNEQFF.

V and J are TRBV19 and TRBJ2-7; 8 bases are a match to TRBD1. The CDR3 runs to 15 residues. From germline, CDR1 is LNHDA and CDR2 SQIVND (reference sequence). The V gene end was trimmed by 1 base and the J gene end by 4 bases; junction bases not matched to a gene: 6. The DNA for the CDR3 is TGTGCCAGTAGTATAGCGACAGGGGAAGAATACGAGCAGTACTTC. Its protein is CASSIATGEEYEQYF.

This clonotype was observed a handful of times. The V and J genes are TRBV25-1 and TRBJ2-2, with D unclear. Germline V gene lookup returns CDR1 MGHDK and CDR2 SYGVNS. The CDR3 sequence is 16 residues long. The V end was cut by 1 base, the J end by 0 bases, with 9 bases between. The CDR3 loop reads CASSESQSANTGELFF. The CDR3 DNA sequence: TGTGCCAGCAGTGAATCACAGTCCGCGAACACCGGGGAGCTGTTTTTT.

The sample holds a few counts of this clonotype. The V call is TRBV15, the J call TRBJ2-1, with 10 bases matching TRBD1. J was trimmed by 2 bases and V by 3 bases; bases with no gene match: 7. The length of the CDR3 is 17 residues. CDR1 LNHNV and CDR2 YYDKDF come from the germline V gene (reference sequence). CDR3 sequence reads: CATSSPGTGVTYNEQFF. The CDR3 DNA reads as TGTGCCACCAGCAGTCCCGGGACAGGGGTGACCTACAATGAGCAGTTCTTC.

This clonotype was counted at least ten times. The V and J genes are TRBV7-9 and TRBJ1-2; 7 nucleotides match TRBD1. V gave up 5 bases and J gave up 0 bases; unmatched junction bases: 0. The CDR3 totals 13 residues. Germline loops: CDR1 SEHNR, CDR2 FQNEAQ (reference sequence). CDR3 residues: CASSTGANYGYTF. CDR3 bases: TGTGCCAGCAGCACAGGGGCTAACTATGGCTACACCTTC. The entire variable domain, with the rest obtained from reference TRBV7-9 and TRBJ1-2, is as follows: DTGVSQNPRHKITKRGQNVTFRCDPISEHNRLYWYRQTLGQGPEFLTYFQNEAQLEKSRLLSDRFSAERPKGSFSTLEIQRTEQGDSAMYLCASSTGANYGYTFGSGTRLTVV.

Ten or more counts support this clonotype. The CDR3 spells CASSPGGAGGYEQYF. The CDR3 DNA follows: TGTGCCAGCAGCCCGGGGGGAGCGGGAGGCTACGAGCAGTACTTC. This sequence joins TRBV27 and TRBJ2-7, with TRBD2 matching over 9 bases. This CDR3 is built from 15 residues. Germline assignment: CDR1 MNHEY and CDR2 SMNVEV (reference sequence). The trim removed 6 bases at V and 3 bases at J, leaving 9 bases unmatched.

CDR3 loop: CATQPPGANVLTF. The CDR3 DNA reads as TGTGCCACCCAGCCTCCCGGGGCCAACGTCCTGACTTTC. V gene TRBV6-1 combines with J gene TRBJ2-6; D unresolved. Germline V gives CDR1 MNHNS, CDR2 SASEGT. Trimming removed 10 bases at V and 4 bases at J, with 11 bases between. The CDR3 loop spans 13 amino acids.

The chain uses TRBV20-1 and TRBJ2-2; 7 nucleotides agree with TRBD2. Losses at the gene ends were 6 bases for V and 6 bases for J; bases not matched to a gene: 10. Germline CDR1 reads DFQATT; CDR2 reads SNEGSKA (reference sequence). The CDR3 has 14 amino acids. CDR3 sequence (DNA): TGCAGTGCCATCGCGGCGGGGGTGGCCGGGGAGCTGTTTTTT. Residues: CSAIAAGVAGELFF.

This clonotype was seen at least ten times. The chain joins TRBV4-1 to TRBJ2-7; the D gene could be TRBD1 or TRBD2 (5 bases each). This CDR3 is 15 amino acids long. With 5 bases removed from V and 3 bases from J, the gap between germline ends came to 17 bases. In germline, CDR1 is MGHRA, CDR2 YSYEKL. In nucleotides, the CDR3 is TGCGCCAGCAGCTTTACCGGGACCGACCTCTACGAGCAGTACTTC. This sequence encodes CASSFTGTDLYEQYF.

In this sample, this clonotype turned up a few times. This chain connects TRBV6-1 to TRBJ1-1, with TRBD1 as a possible D gene (5 bases). Germline V lookup: CDR1 MNHNS, CDR2 SASEGT. V lost 2 bases to trimming and J lost 8 bases, with 18 bases between them. This CDR3 spans 15 amino acids. CDR3 coding DNA: TGTGCCAGCAGTGAAAAGGTTGGGGGAGTCTTGGAAGCTTTCTTT. Translating gives CASSEKVGGVLEAFF.

This clonotype was recorded many times. The genes are TRBV11-2 and TRBJ2-7, with TRBD2 as a possible D gene (5 bases). This CDR3 region has 15 residues. Germline V gives CDR1 SGHAT, CDR2 FQNNGV. V lost 0 bases to trimming and J lost 4 bases, with 13 bases between them. CDR3 DNA sequence: TGTGCCAGCAGCTTAGATCGGTCCCCGGGGTACGAGCAGTACTTC. Protein product: CASSLDRSPGYEQYF.

This clonotype was detected ten times or more. The rearrangement joins TRBV7-2 to TRBJ2-1; TRBD1 aligns across 8 bases. The CDR3 extends over 15 amino acids. J lost 7 bases, V lost 1 base, and 6 bases had no gene match. Germline V CDR1 and CDR2: SGHTA, FQGNSA. CDR3 residues: CASSLGTGLKNEQFF. The CDR3 DNA reads TGTGCCAGCAGCTTAGGGACAGGGTTGAAGAATGAGCAGTTCTTC.

The chain combines TRBV9 with TRBJ2-5, with unresolved D. The CDR3 covers 14 residues. The V end lost 0 bases, the J end lost 2 bases, and 8 bases lay between the germline ends. Looked up from germline, CDR1 is SGDLS and CDR2 is YYNGEE. The CDR3 DNA sequence: TGTGCCAGCAGCGTAGCGCCAGCACAAGAGACCCAGTACTTC. Protein sequence: CASSVAPAQETQYF.

This clonotype was seen a handful of times. One base away lies a much larger clone, so this may be a sequencing read error. The chain has TRBV7-2 and TRBJ2-7; D is uncertain. Germline loops: CDR1 SGHTA, CDR2 FQGNSA. The CDR3 consists of 12 residues. Trimming shortened V by 0 bases and J by 3 bases, and 3 bases separated the two germline ends. The CDR3 is CASSLAYYEQYF. Written as DNA, the CDR3 is TGTGCCAGCAGCTTAGCGTACTACGAGCAGTACTTC.

This clonotype was detected ten times or more. V and J are TRBV12-5 and TRBJ1-1; D is unclear. CDR1 is LGHNT and CDR2 is FRNRAP in the germline V gene. The CDR3 consists of 12 residues. Trimming removed 1 base at V and 1 base at J, with 1 base between. CDR3 nucleotides: TGTGCTAGTGGTTTGGAGAACACTGAAGCTTTCTTT. Amino acid sequence: CASGLENTEAFF.